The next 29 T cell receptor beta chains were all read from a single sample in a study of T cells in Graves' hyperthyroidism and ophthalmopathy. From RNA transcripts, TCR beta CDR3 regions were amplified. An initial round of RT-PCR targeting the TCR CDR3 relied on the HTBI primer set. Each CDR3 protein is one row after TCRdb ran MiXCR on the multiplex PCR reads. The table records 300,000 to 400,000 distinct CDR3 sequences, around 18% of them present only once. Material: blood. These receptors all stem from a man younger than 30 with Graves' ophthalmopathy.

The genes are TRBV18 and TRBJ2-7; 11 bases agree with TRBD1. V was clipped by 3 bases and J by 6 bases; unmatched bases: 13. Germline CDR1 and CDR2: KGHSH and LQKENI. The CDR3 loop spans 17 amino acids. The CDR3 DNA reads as TGTGCCAGCTCACCTAGATTCGACGGGACAGGGGGTCGCGAGCAGTACTTC. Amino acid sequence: CASSPRFDGTGGREQYF. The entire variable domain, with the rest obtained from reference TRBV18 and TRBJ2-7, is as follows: NAGVMQNPRHLVRRRGQEARLRCSPMKGHSHVYWYRQLPEEGLKFMVYLQKENIIDESGMPKERFSAEFPKEGPSILRIQQVVRGDSAAYFCASSPRFDGTGGREQYFGPGTRLTVT.

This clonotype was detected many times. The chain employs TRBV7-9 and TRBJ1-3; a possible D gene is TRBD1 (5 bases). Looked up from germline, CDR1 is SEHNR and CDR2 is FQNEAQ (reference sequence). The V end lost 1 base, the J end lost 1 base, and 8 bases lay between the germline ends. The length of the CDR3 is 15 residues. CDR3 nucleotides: TGTGCCAGCAGCTTAGGAGGGGAGTCTGGAAACACCATATATTTT. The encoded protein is CASSLGGESGNTIYF.

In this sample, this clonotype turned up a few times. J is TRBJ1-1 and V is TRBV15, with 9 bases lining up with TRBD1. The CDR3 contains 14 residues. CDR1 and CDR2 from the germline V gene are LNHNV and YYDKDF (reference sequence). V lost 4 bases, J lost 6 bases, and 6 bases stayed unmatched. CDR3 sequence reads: CATSTRDRVPEAFF. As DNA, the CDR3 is TGTGCCACCAGCACCCGGGACAGGGTACCTGAAGCTTTCTTT.

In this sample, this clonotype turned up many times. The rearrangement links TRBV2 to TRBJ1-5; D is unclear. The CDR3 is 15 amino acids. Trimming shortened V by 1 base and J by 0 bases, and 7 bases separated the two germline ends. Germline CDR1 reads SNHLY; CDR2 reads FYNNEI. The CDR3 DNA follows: TGTGCCAGCAGTGAAGGGGTAGATAGCAATCAGCCCCAGCATTTT. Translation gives CASSEGVDSNQPQHF.

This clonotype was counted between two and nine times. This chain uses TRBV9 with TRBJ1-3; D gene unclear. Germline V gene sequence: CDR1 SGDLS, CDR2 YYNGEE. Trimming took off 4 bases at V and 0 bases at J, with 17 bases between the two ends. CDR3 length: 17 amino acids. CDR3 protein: CASSPPDWVYSGNTIYF. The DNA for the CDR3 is TGTGCCAGCAGCCCTCCGGACTGGGTCTACTCTGGAAACACCATATATTTT.

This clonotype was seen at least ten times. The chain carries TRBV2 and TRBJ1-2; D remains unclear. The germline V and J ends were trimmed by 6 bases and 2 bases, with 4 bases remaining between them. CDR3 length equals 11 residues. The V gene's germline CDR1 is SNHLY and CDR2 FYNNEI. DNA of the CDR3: TGTGCCAGCAGAGGGAACTATGGCTACACCTTC. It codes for CASRGNYGYTF.

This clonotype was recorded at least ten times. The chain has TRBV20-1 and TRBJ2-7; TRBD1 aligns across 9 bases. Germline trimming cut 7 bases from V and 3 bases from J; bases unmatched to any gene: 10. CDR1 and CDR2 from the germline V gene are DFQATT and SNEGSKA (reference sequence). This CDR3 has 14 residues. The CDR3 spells CSVLRDRVLYEQYF. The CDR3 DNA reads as TGCAGTGTCCTCCGGGACAGGGTGCTCTACGAGCAGTACTTC.

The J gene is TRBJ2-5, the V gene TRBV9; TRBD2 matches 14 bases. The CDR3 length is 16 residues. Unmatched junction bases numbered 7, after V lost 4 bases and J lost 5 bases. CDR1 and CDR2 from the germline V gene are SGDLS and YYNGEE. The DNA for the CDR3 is TGTGCCAGCAGCCCAAGACTAGCGGGGGGGCTGGAGACCCAGTACTTC. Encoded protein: CASSPRLAGGLETQYF.

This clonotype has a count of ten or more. The CDR3: CASLKGQNSNQPQHF. The DNA for the CDR3 is TGTGCCAGCTTAAAGGGACAGAATAGCAATCAGCCCCAGCATTTT. The chain uses TRBV2 and TRBJ1-5; 7 bases align to TRBD1. The CDR3 extends over 15 amino acids. The V gene's germline CDR1 is SNHLY and CDR2 FYNNEI. Trimming cost V 8 bases and J 0 bases; bases outside gene matches: 7.

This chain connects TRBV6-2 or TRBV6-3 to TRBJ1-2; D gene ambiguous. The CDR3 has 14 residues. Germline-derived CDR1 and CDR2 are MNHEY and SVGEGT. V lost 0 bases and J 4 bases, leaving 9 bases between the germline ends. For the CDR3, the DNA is TGTGCCAGCAGTTACTCCACTGGTTTCTATGGCTACACCTTC. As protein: CASSYSTGFYGYTF.

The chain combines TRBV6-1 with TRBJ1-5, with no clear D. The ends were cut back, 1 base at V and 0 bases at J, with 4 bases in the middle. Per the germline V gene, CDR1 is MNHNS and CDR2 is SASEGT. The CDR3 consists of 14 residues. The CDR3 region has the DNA TGTGCCAGCAGTGAAGTGGATAGCAATCAGCCCCAGCATTTT. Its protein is CASSEVDSNQPQHF.

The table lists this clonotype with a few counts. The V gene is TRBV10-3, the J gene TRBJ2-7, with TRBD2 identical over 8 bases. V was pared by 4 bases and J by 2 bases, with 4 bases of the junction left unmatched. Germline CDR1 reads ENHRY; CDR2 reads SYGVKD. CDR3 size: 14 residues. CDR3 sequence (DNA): TGTGCCATCAGTGTCCTAGCGGGTGCCTACGAGCAGTACTTC. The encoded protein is CAISVLAGAYEQYF.

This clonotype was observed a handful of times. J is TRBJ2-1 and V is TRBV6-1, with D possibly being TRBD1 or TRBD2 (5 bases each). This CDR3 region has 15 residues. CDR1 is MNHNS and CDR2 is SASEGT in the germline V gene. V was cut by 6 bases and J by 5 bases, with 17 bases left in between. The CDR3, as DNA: TGTGCCAGCAGATTCCCCGGGACCTATAACAATGAGCAGTTCTTC. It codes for CASRFPGTYNNEQFF.

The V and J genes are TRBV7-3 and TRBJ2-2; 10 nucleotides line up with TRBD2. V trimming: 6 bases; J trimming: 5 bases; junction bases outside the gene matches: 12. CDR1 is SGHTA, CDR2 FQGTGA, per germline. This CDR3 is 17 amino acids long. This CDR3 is CASSRDSSGGGTGELFF. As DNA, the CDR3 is TGTGCCAGCAGTCGGGACTCTAGCGGGGGAGGGACCGGGGAGCTGTTTTTT.

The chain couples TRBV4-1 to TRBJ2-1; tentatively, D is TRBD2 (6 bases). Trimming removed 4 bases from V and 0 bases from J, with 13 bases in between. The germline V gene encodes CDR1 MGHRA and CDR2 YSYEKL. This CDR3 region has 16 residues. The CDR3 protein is CASSPRAGSSYNEQFF. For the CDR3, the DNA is TGCGCCAGCAGCCCCCGCGCGGGGAGCTCCTACAATGAGCAGTTCTTC.

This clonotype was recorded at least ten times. As DNA, the CDR3 is TGTGCCAGCAGGATAGACCTCTCCTATAATTCACCCCTCCACTTT. Translation: CASRIDLSYNSPLHF. The chain uses TRBV12-3 or TRBV12-4 and TRBJ1-6; D is uncertain. V lost 6 bases to trimming and J lost 0 bases, with 9 bases between them. The CDR3 is 15 residues long.

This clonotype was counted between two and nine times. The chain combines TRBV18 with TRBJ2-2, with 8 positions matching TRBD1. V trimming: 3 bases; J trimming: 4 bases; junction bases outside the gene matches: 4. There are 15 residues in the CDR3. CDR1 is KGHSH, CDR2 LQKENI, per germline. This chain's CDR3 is CASSPRQGRTGELFF. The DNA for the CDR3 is TGTGCCAGCTCACCCAGACAGGGGCGCACCGGGGAGCTGTTTTTT.

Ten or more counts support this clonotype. CDR3 sequence (DNA): TGTGCCAGCAGCCTTTCGCGGGCCGGGCAGCCCCAGCATTTT. It yields the protein CASSLSRAGQPQHF. V is TRBV3-1 and J is TRBJ1-5, with D uncertain. This CDR3 spans 14 amino acids. The V end lost 4 bases, the J end lost 7 bases, and 14 bases lay between the germline ends. Germline V gene lookup returns CDR1 LGHDT and CDR2 YNNKEL (reference sequence).

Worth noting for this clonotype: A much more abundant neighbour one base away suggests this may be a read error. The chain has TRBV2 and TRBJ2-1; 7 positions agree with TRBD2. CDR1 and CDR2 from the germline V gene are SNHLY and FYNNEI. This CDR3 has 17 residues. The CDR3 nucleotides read TGTGCCAGCGGTGAAATTCCCGGGTTCCGGGGGGATAATGAGCAGTTCTTC. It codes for CASGEIPGFRGDNEQFF.

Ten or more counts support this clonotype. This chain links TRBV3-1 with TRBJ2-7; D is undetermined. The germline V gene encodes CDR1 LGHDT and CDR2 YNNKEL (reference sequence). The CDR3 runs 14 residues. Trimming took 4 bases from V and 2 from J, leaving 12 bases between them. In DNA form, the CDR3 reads TGTGCCAGCAGCCCATTGGGCGGCCCCTACGAGCAGTACTTC. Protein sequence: CASSPLGGPYEQYF.

Here the CDR3 DNA reads TGTGCCAGCAGTTTAAGGGGTGACCTCCTCAACTATGGCTACACCTTC. Encoded protein: CASSLRGDLLNYGYTF. The V gene is TRBV28, the J gene TRBJ1-2; a weak D match, TRBD1 (5 bases). This CDR3 region has 16 residues. The V gene lost 2 bases and the J gene lost 2 bases, with 15 bases spanning the gap. The germline V gene has CDR1 MDHEN and CDR2 SYDVKM.

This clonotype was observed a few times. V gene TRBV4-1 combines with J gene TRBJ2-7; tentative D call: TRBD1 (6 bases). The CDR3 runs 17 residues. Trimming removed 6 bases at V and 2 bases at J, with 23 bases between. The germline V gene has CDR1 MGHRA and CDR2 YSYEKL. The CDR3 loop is CASSRGQARTAPYEQYF. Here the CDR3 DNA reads TGCGCCAGCAGTCGAGGGCAGGCGAGGACAGCACCCTACGAGCAGTACTTC.

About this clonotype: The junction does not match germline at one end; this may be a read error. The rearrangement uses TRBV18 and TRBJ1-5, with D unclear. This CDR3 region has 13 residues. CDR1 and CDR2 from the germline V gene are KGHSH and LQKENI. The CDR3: CASSPPEAEPRHF. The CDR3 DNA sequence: TGTGCCAGCTCACCGCCAGAGGCGGAGCCCCGGCATTTT.

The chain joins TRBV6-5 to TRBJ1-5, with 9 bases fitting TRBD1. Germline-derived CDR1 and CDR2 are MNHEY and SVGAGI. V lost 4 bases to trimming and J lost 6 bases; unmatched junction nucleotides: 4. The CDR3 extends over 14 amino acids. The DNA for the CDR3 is TGTGCCAGCAGTTCCGGACAGGGGTTTCAGCCCCAGCATTTT. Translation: CASSSGQGFQPQHF.

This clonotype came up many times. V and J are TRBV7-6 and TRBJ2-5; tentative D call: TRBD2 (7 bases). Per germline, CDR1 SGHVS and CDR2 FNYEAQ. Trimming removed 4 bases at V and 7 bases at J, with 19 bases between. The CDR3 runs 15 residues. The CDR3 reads CASSYPEGGGGTQYF. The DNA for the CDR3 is TGTGCCAGCAGCTACCCGGAGGGGGGCGGGGGGACCCAGTACTTC.

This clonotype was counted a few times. CDR3 sequence reads: CASSQAGTPGRGEQFF. DNA of the CDR3: TGCGCCAGCAGCCAAGCGGGGACACCGGGACGCGGTGAGCAGTTCTTC. The chain has TRBV4-1 and TRBJ2-1; a weak D match, TRBD1 (6 bases). The germline V gene encodes CDR1 MGHRA and CDR2 YSYEKL. The CDR3 loop spans 16 amino acids. V lost 1 base and J 9 bases, leaving 19 bases between the germline ends.

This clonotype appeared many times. CDR3: CASSDRSRDNEQFF. Here the CDR3 DNA reads TGTGCCAGCAGCGACAGGTCGCGAGACAATGAGCAGTTCTTC. This chain uses TRBV2 with TRBJ2-1; maybe TRBD1 (6 bases). Trimming cost V 6 bases and J 5 bases, with 14 bases left between them. Germline loops: CDR1 SNHLY, CDR2 FYNNEI. The CDR3 runs to 14 residues.

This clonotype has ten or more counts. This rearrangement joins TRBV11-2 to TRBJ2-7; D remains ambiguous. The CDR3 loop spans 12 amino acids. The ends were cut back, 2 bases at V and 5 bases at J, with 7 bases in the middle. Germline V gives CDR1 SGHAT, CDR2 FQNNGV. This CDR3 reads CASSLLGNEQYF. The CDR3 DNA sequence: TGTGCCAGCAGCTTATTGGGGAACGAGCAGTACTTC.

CDR3 region: CASSSYPGGSYNEQFF. CDR3 nucleotide sequence: TGCGCCAGCAGCTCCTACCCAGGGGGCTCCTACAATGAGCAGTTCTTC. The chain is built from TRBV5-1 and TRBJ2-1, with TRBD1 matching over 7 bases. Germline CDR1 reads SGHRS; CDR2 reads YFSETQ. The CDR3 is made up of 16 amino acids. Trimming at V came to 3 bases and at J to 0 bases, leaving 6 bases not matched to a gene.